This T cell receptor (beta chain) stems from a study of shared clonotypes between healthy human individuals. In this sample, this clone turned up a few times. Antigen unknown. The identical CDR3 is also encoded by other nucleotide sequences in the sample. Whole-study results and caveats: Naive CD4 clonotypes were shared across a handful of donors at about 5.2%. Rarefaction curves obtained for sorted subsets showed sequencing incomplete despite large depth. Donors were few, which limited the genetic and exposure-history diversity represented.

Clones were sequenced by immunoSEQ multiplex PCR, and TCRdb holds only the in-frame ones, with some missing. The sample contains some 1 million clones, 70% to 80% of which appear only once. This TCR was sampled from a man aged 18 to 35 in good health. Sequencing input: memory CD4+ T cells sorted from blood. Subset defined: CD45RA-negative fraction.

The CDR3 is CASSVGLSTDTQYF. As DNA, the CDR3 is TGTGCCAGCAGCGTGGGACTAAGCACAGATACGCAGTATTTT. The chain has TRBV9 and TRBJ2-3; TRBD2 matches at 7 bases. The CDR3 has 14 amino acids. CDR1 SGDLS and CDR2 YYNGEE come from the germline V gene. V trimming: 2 bases; J trimming: 0 bases; junction bases outside the gene matches: 0.